The TCR beta chain described here comes from a study of cytomegalovirus exposure and HLA in healthy donors. Study context: A later analysis reported the 120 validation repertoires used the same platform as the roughly 670 first-cohort repertoires.

Sequencing was performed with immunoSEQ multiplex PCR; in TCRdb, only in-frame clones are kept and a portion is missing. Altogether about 120,000 clones are present, more than 70% being singletons, with the ten largest covering roughly 2%. V shed 1 base and J shed 0 bases, with 10 bases lying between them. Germline V gene sequence: CDR1 SGHTA, CDR2 FQGNSA. This CDR3 has 15 amino acids. The chain recombines TRBV7-2 with TRBJ2-7; D gene unclear. This TCR derives from a woman under 40 in good health and CMV-seronegative. Sequenced: PBMCs. The CDR3 DNA reads as TGTGCCAGCAGCTTAGTTCGAGATCCCTCCTACGAGCAGTACTTC. It encodes CASSLVRDPSYEQYF.